The 2 T cell receptor beta chains below were found in one sample sequenced in a study of fetal regulatory T cell absence and autoimmunity. Some clones are missing from TCRdb's copy, which holds only in-frame ones; the method was immunoSEQ multiplex PCR. The sample consists of around 100,000 clones, 72% of them appearing once. Sequencing was carried out using pancreas tissue. Receptor source: a male donor with IPEX syndrome.

A few counts support this clone. The gene calls are TRBV9 and TRBJ1-2, with TRBD1 matching over 8 bases. J was trimmed by 6 bases and V by 0 bases; bases with no gene match: 4. CDR3 length: 14 amino acids. Germline CDR1 is SGDLS and CDR2 is YYNGEE. The CDR3 loop is CASSVEPRGHGYTF. CDR3 coding DNA: TGTGCCAGCAGCGTAGAACCCAGGGGGCATGGCTACACCTTC.

The CDR3: CASSEATGLAATGELFF. Written as DNA, the CDR3 is TGTGCCAGCAGTGAAGCAACAGGACTAGCGGCCACCGGGGAGCTGTTTTTT. The V gene is TRBV2, the J gene TRBJ2-2; 10 positions agree with TRBD2. CDR1 is SNHLY, CDR2 FYNNEI, per germline. Unmatched junction bases numbered 5, after V lost 0 bases and J lost 4 bases. This CDR3 has 17 residues.